This is a list of T cell receptor beta chains from one sample in a study of CD8 T cells in Susac syndrome. TCRdb re-analysed the immunoSEQ multiplex PCR reads in MiXCR, keeping a single row per CDR3 protein. Here the sample spans fewer than 350,000 distinct CDR3 sequences, roughly 85% being singletons. The sample was CD8+ T cells from PBMCs. Receptor source: a human donor with multiple sclerosis. Both conserved end residues are part of each CDR3. D genes are given only for firm matches. Clone size is shown for a subset of rows, as once, few, many or a class of expanded clone.

abundance: NA
j_gene: TRBJ2-7
d_gene: NA
v_gene: TRBV29-1
CDR3nt: TGCAGCGTTGAAGAGGGCTCCTACGAGCAGTACTTC
CDR3aa: CSVEEGSYEQYF

abundance: NA
j_gene: TRBJ1-1
d_gene: NA
v_gene: TRBV11-2
CDR3nt: TGTGCCAGCAGCCTAGCTCTCCAGGGGAACACTGAAGCTTTCTTT
CDR3aa: CASSLALQGNTEAFF

abundance: NA
j_gene: TRBJ1-1
d_gene: NA
v_gene: TRBV12-3/TRBV12-4
CDR3nt: TGTGCCAGCAGTCCCCCCGCAGCCCGCATGAACACTGAAGCTTTCTTT
CDR3aa: CASSPPAARMNTEAFF

abundance: NA
j_gene: TRBJ2-1
d_gene: NA
v_gene: TRBV19
CDR3nt: TGTGCCAGTTCGGGTACTAGCTTCCGTGAGCAGTTCTTC
CDR3aa: CASSGTSFREQFF

abundance: NA
j_gene: TRBJ2-1
d_gene: TRBD2
v_gene: TRBV6-5
CDR3nt: TGTGCCAGCAGTTACCCTAGCGGAGGGGTGAATGAGCAGTTCTTC
CDR3aa: CASSYPSGGVNEQFF

abundance: NA
j_gene: TRBJ2-3
d_gene: NA
v_gene: TRBV24-1
CDR3nt: TGTGCCACCAGTGAACTCGGACAGTCCACAGATACGCAGTATTTT
CDR3aa: CATSELGQSTDTQYF

abundance: NA
j_gene: TRBJ2-7
d_gene: TRBD2
v_gene: TRBV4-3
CDR3nt: TGCGCCAGCAGCCAAGAACCGGGGCGGGGGTACGAGCAGTACTTC
CDR3aa: CASSQEPGRGYEQYF

abundance: NA
j_gene: TRBJ2-1
d_gene: TRBD2
v_gene: TRBV7-8
CDR3nt: TGTGCCAGCAGGCCCCCACTAGCGGGAGTAGGAAATGAGCAGTTCTTC
CDR3aa: CASRPPLAGVGNEQFF

abundance: NA
j_gene: TRBJ2-1
d_gene: NA
v_gene: TRBV9
CDR3nt: TGTGCCAGCAGCGTAGTCGGGGGCACCTACAATGAGCAGTTCTTC
CDR3aa: CASSVVGGTYNEQFF

abundance: NA
j_gene: TRBJ2-2
d_gene: TRBD2
v_gene: TRBV4-1
CDR3nt: TGCGCCAGCAGCCACCAGGGACTAGCGGGAGGGCCAATGGAGCTGTTTTTT
CDR3aa: CASSHQGLAGGPMELFF

abundance: NA
j_gene: TRBJ1-1
d_gene: TRBD1
v_gene: TRBV5-6
CDR3nt: TGTGCCAGCAGCTTGGTACCGGGACAGGGAAACACTGAAGCTTTCTTT
CDR3aa: CASSLVPGQGNTEAFF

abundance: NA
j_gene: TRBJ2-6
d_gene: NA
v_gene: TRBV9
CDR3nt: TGTGCCAGCAGCGAAACAGGGAGTGGTGGGGCCAACGTCCTGACTTTC
CDR3aa: CASSETGSGGANVLTF

abundance: NA
j_gene: TRBJ1-6
d_gene: NA
v_gene: TRBV20-1
CDR3nt: TGCAGTGCTAGAGACAACCGGGCTCTTTTTAATTCACCCCTCCACTTT
CDR3aa: CSARDNRALFNSPLHF

abundance: NA
j_gene: TRBJ2-1
d_gene: TRBD2
v_gene: TRBV7-9
CDR3nt: TGTGCCAGCAGCCCGGGACTAGCGGGAGTAGGGGGTGAGCAGTTCTTC
CDR3aa: CASSPGLAGVGGEQFF

abundance: few
j_gene: TRBJ2-1
d_gene: TRBD2
v_gene: TRBV4-1
CDR3nt: TGCGCCAGCAGCCAAGAAAAATCGGGACTAGCGGGGGATGAGCAGTTCTTC
CDR3aa: CASSQEKSGLAGDEQFF

abundance: NA
j_gene: TRBJ1-1
d_gene: NA
v_gene: TRBV20-1
CDR3nt: TGCAGTGCTAGGGTTGACAGCCCCGAAGCTTTCTTT
CDR3aa: CSARVDSPEAFF

abundance: NA
j_gene: TRBJ1-1
d_gene: NA
v_gene: TRBV5-6
CDR3nt: TGTGCCAGCAGCTTGATGGGCGGAGGGAGGACTGAAGCTTTCTTT
CDR3aa: CASSLMGGGRTEAFF

abundance: NA
j_gene: TRBJ2-7
d_gene: TRBD1
v_gene: TRBV4-1
CDR3nt: TGCGCCAGCAGCCTGGGACAGGGGATCTCCTACGAGCAGTACTTC
CDR3aa: CASSLGQGISYEQYF

abundance: NA
j_gene: TRBJ1-4
d_gene: NA
v_gene: TRBV5-6
CDR3nt: TGTGCCAGCAGCCAGAGCAATCCGGGCGAACTGTTTTTT
CDR3aa: CASSQSNPGELFF

abundance: NA
j_gene: TRBJ2-7
d_gene: NA
v_gene: TRBV7-8
CDR3nt: TGTGCCAGCAGCTTAGGCACACGCACCTACGAGCAGTACTTC
CDR3aa: CASSLGTRTYEQYF

abundance: NA
j_gene: TRBJ2-7
d_gene: TRBD2
v_gene: TRBV4-3
CDR3nt: TGCGCCAGCAGCCAACATTATGGCGGGAGGCCCTTGTCCTTCACCTACGAGCAGTACTTC
CDR3aa: CASSQHYGGRPLSFTYEQYF

abundance: NA
j_gene: TRBJ2-7
d_gene: TRBD2
v_gene: TRBV5-4
CDR3nt: TGTGCCAGCAGCCCCCGGACTAGCGGATACGAGCAGTACTTC
CDR3aa: CASSPRTSGYEQYF

abundance: NA
j_gene: TRBJ1-5
d_gene: TRBD1
v_gene: TRBV6-2/TRBV6-3
CDR3nt: TGTGCCAGCAGGCCCGGGACAGGGGTAGGTCCCCAGCATTTT
CDR3aa: CASRPGTGVGPQHF

abundance: NA
j_gene: TRBJ2-2
d_gene: TRBD1
v_gene: TRBV2
CDR3nt: TGTGCCAGCAGTCAAACTACCAGGGACAGGGAATCCGGGGAGCTGTTTTTT
CDR3aa: CASSQTTRDRESGELFF

abundance: NA
j_gene: TRBJ2-7
d_gene: TRBD2
v_gene: TRBV27
CDR3nt: TGTGCCAGCAGTTCACCGAGACTAGCGGGAGAGGTCTACGAGCAGTACTTC
CDR3aa: CASSSPRLAGEVYEQYF